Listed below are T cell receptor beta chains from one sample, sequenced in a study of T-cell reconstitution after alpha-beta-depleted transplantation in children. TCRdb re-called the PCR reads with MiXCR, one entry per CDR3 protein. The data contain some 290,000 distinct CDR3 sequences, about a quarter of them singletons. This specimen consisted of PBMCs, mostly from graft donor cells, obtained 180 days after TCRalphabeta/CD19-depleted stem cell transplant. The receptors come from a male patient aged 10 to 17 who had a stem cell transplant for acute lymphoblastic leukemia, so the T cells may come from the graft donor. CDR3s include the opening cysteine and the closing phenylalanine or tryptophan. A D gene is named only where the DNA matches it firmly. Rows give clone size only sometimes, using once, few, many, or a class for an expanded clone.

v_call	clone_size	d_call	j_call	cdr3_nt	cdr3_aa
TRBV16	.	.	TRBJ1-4	TGTGCCAGCTCGAGGGAAAAACTGTTTTTT	CASSREKLFF
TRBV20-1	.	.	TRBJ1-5	TGCAGCACACAGGGAATGGGAAATCAGCCCCAGCATTTT	CSTQGMGNQPQHF
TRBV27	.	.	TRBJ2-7	TGTGCCAGCAGCCTTCGACCCAATTACGAGCAGTACTTC	CASSLRPNYEQYF
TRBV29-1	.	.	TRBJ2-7	TGCAGCGTTCAGCCCCTCGGTGGGCACGAGCAGTACTTC	CSVQPLGGHEQYF
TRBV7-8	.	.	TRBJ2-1	TGTGCCAGCAGCTCGCAACCGACCACTAGTTACGCTGAGCAGTTCTTC	CASSSQPTTSYAEQFF
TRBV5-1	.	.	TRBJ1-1	TGCGCCAGCAGCTTGATTCGGTCGACTATCGAAGCTTTCTTT	CASSLIRSTIEAFF
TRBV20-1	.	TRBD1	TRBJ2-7	TGCAGTGCTTCCCATCCGGGACAGGGGTCCCACGAGCAGTACTTC	CSASHPGQGSHEQYF
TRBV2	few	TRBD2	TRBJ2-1	TGTGCCAGCAGTGACACCGGACTAGCGGGATTCTACAATGAGCAGTTCTTC	CASSDTGLAGFYNEQFF
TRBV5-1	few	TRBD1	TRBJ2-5	TGCGCCAGCAGCTTGCCCGGCGGGACAGGGGGCCAAGAGACCCAGTACTTC	CASSLPGGTGGQETQYF
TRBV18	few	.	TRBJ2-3	TGTGCCAGCTCACCACGCGAACAGCTCACAGATACGCAGTATTTT	CASSPREQLTDTQYF
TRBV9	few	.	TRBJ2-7	TGTGCCAGCAGCGTAGCTACGGCCAGCTACGAGCAGTACTTC	CASSVATASYEQYF
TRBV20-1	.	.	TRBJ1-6	TGCAGTGCGGTATTCCGGGAACTTAATTCACCCCTCCACTTT	CSAVFRELNSPLHF
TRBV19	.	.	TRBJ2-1	TGTGCCAGTAGTATCGGGGGGCGTGAGCAGTTCTTC	CASSIGGREQFF
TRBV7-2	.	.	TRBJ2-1	TGTGCCAGCAGCCCGCCCGACAGCCCCTCCTACAATGAGCAGTTCTTC	CASSPPDSPSYNEQFF
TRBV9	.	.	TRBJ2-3	TGTGCCAGCAGCGACTCACCGGGAAAGGGAACGAGAACAGATACGCAGTATTTT	CASSDSPGKGTRTDTQYF
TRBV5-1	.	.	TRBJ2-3	TGCGCCAGCAGCTTGGGGTCGGTGGCGGGAGATACGCAGTATTTT	CASSLGSVAGDTQYF
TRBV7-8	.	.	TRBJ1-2	TGTGCCAGCAGCCAAGGGGGACTGTCTAGCTACACCTTC	CASSQGGLSSYTF
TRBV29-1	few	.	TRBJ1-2	TGCAGCGTTCCCGGAGACAGGACCTCTGTCTATGGCTACACCTTC	CSVPGDRTSVYGYTF
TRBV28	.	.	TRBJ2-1	TGTGCCAGCAGTCCCCCAGCCCCGAGCTCCTACAATGAGCAGTTCTTC	CASSPPAPSSYNEQFF
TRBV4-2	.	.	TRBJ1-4	TGTGCCAGCAGCCAGCTCTACAGGGAGAATGACAAACTGTTTTTT	CASSQLYRENDKLFF
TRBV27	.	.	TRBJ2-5	TGTGCCAGCAGTCCTCCGCGGTGGAGGGACCAAGAGACCCAGTACTTC	CASSPPRWRDQETQYF
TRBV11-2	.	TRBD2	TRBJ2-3	TGTGCCAGCAGCTTAGGACTAGCGGTAGATACGCAGTATTTT	CASSLGLAVDTQYF